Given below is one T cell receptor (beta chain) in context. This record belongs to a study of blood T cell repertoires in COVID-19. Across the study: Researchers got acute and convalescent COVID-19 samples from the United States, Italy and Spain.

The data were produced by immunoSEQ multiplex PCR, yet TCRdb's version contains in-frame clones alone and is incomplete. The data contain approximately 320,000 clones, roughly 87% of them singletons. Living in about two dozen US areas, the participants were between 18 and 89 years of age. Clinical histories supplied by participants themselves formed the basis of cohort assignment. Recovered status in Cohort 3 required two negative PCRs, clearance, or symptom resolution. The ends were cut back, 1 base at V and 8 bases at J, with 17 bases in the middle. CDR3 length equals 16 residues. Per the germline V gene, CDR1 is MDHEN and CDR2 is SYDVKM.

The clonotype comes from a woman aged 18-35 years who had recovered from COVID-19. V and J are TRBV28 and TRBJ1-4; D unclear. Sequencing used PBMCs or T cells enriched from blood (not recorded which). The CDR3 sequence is CASSLSIAGEAEKLFF. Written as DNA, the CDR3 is TGTGCCAGCAGTTTATCCATCGCCGGGGAGGCGGAAAAACTGTTTTTT.